The 8 T cell receptor beta chains presented below share a single source sample, sequenced in a study of T cell changes during pregnancy in multiple sclerosis. Assay: immunoSEQ multiplex PCR; the TCRdb copy retains only in-frame clones and omits some. The sample lists approximately 32,000 clones; nearly 90% were seen once. The sample here was CD8+ T cells from peripheral blood mononuclear cells, taken in the second trimester of pregnancy. These receptors all come from a female donor with multiple sclerosis, enrolled in a pregnancy study.

The V call is TRBV6-1, the J call TRBJ1-2, with 8 bases fitting TRBD1. Trimming took 5 bases from V and 8 from J; bases not matched to a gene: 7. The CDR3 consists of 13 residues. Germline lookup yields CDR1 MNHNS and CDR2 SASEGT. The CDR3 DNA reads as TGTGCCAGCAGTCCCGGACAGGGACCGGGCTACACCTTC. As protein: CASSPGQGPGYTF.

V and J are TRBV6-4 and TRBJ1-1; D is unclear. Germline CDR1 and CDR2: MRHNA and SNTAGT. V lost 5 bases and J lost 7, with 14 bases in between. CDR3 size: 13 residues. Written as DNA, the CDR3 is TGTGCCAGCAGTCGCACATTTTCGGGTGAAGCTTTCTTT. It specifies CASSRTFSGEAFF.

J is TRBJ2-7 and V is TRBV27; 8 bases map to TRBD2. From germline, CDR1 is MNHEY and CDR2 SMNVEV (reference sequence). J lost 3 bases, V lost 5 bases, and 6 bases had no gene match. This CDR3 is 14 amino acids long. The DNA of the CDR3 is TGTGCCAGCAGTGCAGCGGGAGTTTACTACGAGCAGTACTTC. Translation: CASSAAGVYYEQYF.

This sequence joins TRBV6-5 and TRBJ1-5, with TRBD1 identical over 7 bases. The V gene end was trimmed by 4 bases and the J gene end by 6 bases; junction bases not matched to a gene: 12. Germline CDR1 is MNHEY and CDR2 is SVGAGI. The length of the CDR3 is 16 residues. CDR3 nucleotides: TGTGCCAGCAGTTCAGTACCTGGACAGGCCCTTCAGCCCCAGCATTTT. Residues: CASSSVPGQALQPQHF.

V and J are TRBV13 and TRBJ2-7; 12 nucleotides agree with TRBD2. In germline, CDR1 is PRHDT, CDR2 FYEKMQ (reference sequence). This CDR3 region has 16 residues. The junction had 6 bases not matched to a gene; V was cut back by 4 bases and J by 2 bases. CDR3 region: CASSSETSGSAYEQYF. The DNA of the CDR3 is TGTGCCAGCAGCTCCGAGACTAGCGGGAGTGCCTACGAGCAGTACTTC.

The chain recombines TRBV29-1 with TRBJ2-1; D is ambiguous. The CDR3 runs 14 residues. Trimming stripped 5 bases from V and 8 bases from J, with 19 bases between. Germline V gives CDR1 SQVTM, CDR2 ANQGSEA. The CDR3 DNA reads as TGCAGCGTTCCATCGGGTAATCTTTGGGATGAGCAGTTCTTC. As protein: CSVPSGNLWDEQFF.

The V and J genes are TRBV6-1 and TRBJ1-5, with 7 bases that match TRBD1. The V segment lost 3 bases and the J segment 2 bases; nucleotides outside the gene matches: 16. CDR3 size: 19 residues. Looked up from germline, CDR1 is MNHNS and CDR2 is SASEGT. Here the CDR3 DNA reads TGTGCCAGCAGTGAGAAAAGGACAGGACGCGTCGGTGGCAATCAGCCCCAGCATTTT. It translates to CASSEKRTGRVGGNQPQHF.

This chain uses TRBV19 with TRBJ2-7; 8 bases match TRBD1. This CDR3 has 16 residues. CDR1 LNHDA and CDR2 SQIVND come from the germline V gene (reference sequence). The V gene end was trimmed by 0 bases and the J gene end by 2 bases; junction bases not matched to a gene: 6. The chain's CDR3 is CASSIDRRTGPYEQYF. DNA of the CDR3: TGTGCCAGTAGTATAGACCGCAGGACAGGGCCCTACGAGCAGTACTTC.